The 23 T cell receptor beta chains below were found in one sample sequenced in a study of radiotherapy plus CTLA-4 blockade in lung cancer. Assay: immunoSEQ multiplex PCR; the TCRdb copy retains only in-frame clones and omits some. Among about 62,000 clones, 77% were seen once, and the ten largest hold approximately 4%. The sequencing here drew on peripheral blood, taken from a patient treated with radiotherapy plus ipilimumab. Receptors originate from a human donor with non-small cell lung cancer who had a complete response to radiotherapy plus ipilimumab.

The sample holds a few counts of this clone. J is TRBJ1-3 and V is TRBV7-2; 8 positions agree with TRBD1. This CDR3 has 19 amino acids. After removal of 0 bases from V and 0 bases from J, the junction contained 10 bases not matched to a gene. The germline gives CDR1 SGHTA, CDR2 FQGNSA. The CDR3 is CASSLAGTGITISGNTIYF. The CDR3 DNA sequence: TGTGCCAGCAGCTTAGCCGGGACAGGTATTACCATCTCTGGAAACACCATATATTTT. Using reference TRBV7-2 and TRBJ1-3 for the parts outside the CDR3, the full variable domain is GAGVSQSPSNKVTEKGKDVELRCDPISGHTALYWYRQSLGQGLEFLIYFQGNSAPDKSGLPSDRFSAERTGGSVSTLTIQRTQQEDSAVYLCASSLAGTGITISGNTIYFGEGSWLTVV.

The genes are TRBV2 and TRBJ2-1; perhaps D is TRBD1 or TRBD2 (5 bases each). The germline gives CDR1 SNHLY, CDR2 FYNNEI. V was trimmed by 3 bases and J by 9 bases, leaving 15 bases between them. The CDR3 loop spans 14 amino acids. As DNA, the CDR3 is TGTGCCAGCAGTGATGGGACCCCCCGCGGTGAGCAGTTCTTC. This codes for CASSDGTPRGEQFF.

This clone is a singleton in its sample. The chain links TRBV7-2 to TRBJ1-1; TRBD1 might be the D (6 bases). The CDR3 is made up of 13 amino acids. V lost 5 bases, J lost 4 bases, and 11 bases lay in between. Looked up from germline, CDR1 is SGHTA and CDR2 is FQGNSA. The CDR3 region is CASSQQGPTEAFF. The CDR3 nucleotides read TGTGCCAGCAGCCAACAGGGACCCACTGAAGCTTTCTTT.

The chain joins TRBV5-8 to TRBJ2-3; weak D call: TRBD1 (6 bases). CDR1 is SGHTS and CDR2 is YDEGEE in the germline V gene. The CDR3 totals 13 residues. The V and J ends lost 1 base and 8 bases respectively, with 11 bases between them. CDR3 coding DNA: TGTGCCAGCAGCTTGCAGGGGTCCGGTACGCAGTATTTT. Encoded protein: CASSLQGSGTQYF.

This clone was recorded only once. The gene calls are TRBV5-6 and TRBJ1-2; D is undetermined. The germline V gene has CDR1 SGHDT and CDR2 YYEEEE. CDR3 length equals 14 residues. Trimming stripped 3 bases from V and 5 bases from J, with 14 bases between. The CDR3 region has the DNA TGTGCCAGCAGCTCCGGGCTCCAGCTTTATGGCTACACCTTC. Encoded protein: CASSSGLQLYGYTF.

The chain employs TRBV7-8 and TRBJ2-1; 7 bases are shared with TRBD2. The ends lost 5 bases at V and 1 base at J; junction bases unmatched: 8. The CDR3 loop spans 16 amino acids. Germline CDR1 is SGHVS and CDR2 is FQNEAQ. The CDR3 DNA sequence: TGTGCCAGCAGCCCCGATAGACTAGCATCCTACAATGAGCAGTTCTTC. It is translated as CASSPDRLASYNEQFF.

This chain connects TRBV10-2 to TRBJ2-1, with D perhaps matching TRBD2 (7 bases). V was pared by 3 bases and J by 4 bases, with 13 bases between. This CDR3 comprises 15 residues. Germline V gene sequence: CDR1 WSHSY, CDR2 SAAADI. This chain's CDR3 is CASSEPGGRYNEQFF. CDR3 in DNA: TGCGCCAGCAGTGAACCGGGGGGCCGATACAATGAGCAGTTCTTC.

This chain uses TRBV7-2 with TRBJ2-7; 9 bases align to TRBD1. Germline V gene data show CDR1 as SGHTA and CDR2 as FQGNSA. The J segment lost 3 bases and the V segment lost 4 bases, leaving 1 base of the junction unmatched. The CDR3 is made up of 13 amino acids. Here the CDR3 DNA reads TGTGCCAGCAGCTGGACAGGGGACTACGAGCAGTACGTC. Protein: CASSWTGDYEQYV.

V usage is TRBV4-3 and J usage is TRBJ1-2; 7 bases fit TRBD1. Trimming at V came to 4 bases and at J to 3 bases, leaving 5 bases not matched to a gene. The V gene's germline CDR1 is LGHNA and CDR2 YSLEER. The CDR3 loop spans 14 amino acids. Here the CDR3 reads CASSLGQRDYGYTF. The CDR3 DNA is TGCGCCAGCAGCCTGGGACAGAGGGACTATGGCTACACCTTC.

V usage is TRBV7-8 and J usage is TRBJ2-1; 12 bases agree with TRBD2. The CDR3 sequence is 15 residues long. Germline V lookup: CDR1 SGHVS, CDR2 FQNEAQ. Losses at the gene ends were 2 bases for V and 9 bases for J; bases not matched to a gene: 5. CDR3 DNA: TGTGCCAGCAGCTTATCTAGCGGGGGGGCCCGTGAGCAGTTCTTC. Its protein is CASSLSSGGAREQFF.

The rearrangement joins TRBV7-8 to TRBJ2-7, with 10 bases aligning to TRBD2. CDR1 and CDR2 from the germline V gene are SGHVS and FQNEAQ. J was trimmed by 6 bases and V by 5 bases; bases with no gene match: 7. The CDR3 runs 14 residues. CDR3 in DNA: TGTGCCAGCAGCGTCCTAGCGGGAGAAGGCGAGCAGTACGTC. Its protein is CASSVLAGEGEQYV.

The chain joins TRBV27 to TRBJ2-6, with 9 bases lining up with TRBD1. Losses at the gene ends were 4 bases for V and 3 bases for J; bases not matched to a gene: 1. Germline values: CDR1 MNHEY, CDR2 SMNVEV (reference sequence). The CDR3 totals 15 residues. The CDR3 sequence is CASSYRGHGANVLTF. The CDR3 DNA follows: TGTGCCAGCAGTTACAGGGGGCATGGGGCCAACGTCCTGACTTTC.

V gene TRBV6-5 combines with J gene TRBJ1-2; 10 bases line up with TRBD1. The CDR3 is 15 residues long. V shed 6 bases, J shed 4 bases, and the junction held 8 bases outside the gene matches. Germline values: CDR1 MNHEY, CDR2 SVGAGI. CDR3 in amino acids: CASRVPGQGTYGYTF. CDR3 sequence (DNA): TGTGCCAGCAGGGTCCCGGGACAGGGGACCTATGGCTACACCTTC.

The genes are TRBV2 and TRBJ2-5; 9 nucleotides match TRBD1. Germline V gene sequence: CDR1 SNHLY, CDR2 FYNNEI. With V trimmed by 7 bases and J by 0 bases, 3 bases remained unmatched. The CDR3 totals 14 residues. The chain's CDR3 is CASNRQGDQETQYF. The CDR3 region has the DNA TGTGCCAGCAACCGACAGGGGGACCAAGAGACCCAGTACTTC.

This rearrangement joins TRBV5-8 to TRBJ2-3; 7 bases are shared with TRBD2. V trimming: 1 base; J trimming: 5 bases; junction bases outside the gene matches: 10. Germline CDR1 and CDR2: SGHTS and YDEGEE. The CDR3 length is 16 residues. Here the CDR3 DNA reads TGTGCCAGCAGCTTGCTGGCGGGAGTTTTAATAGATACGCAGTATTTT. Its translation: CASSLLAGVLIDTQYF.

This sequence joins TRBV25-1 and TRBJ2-5; possible D gene TRBD1, 6 bases. Germline-derived CDR1 and CDR2 are MGHDK and SYGVNS. The CDR3 loop spans 13 amino acids. Trimming stripped 7 bases from V and 5 bases from J, with 14 bases between. The CDR3 sequence: CASIKQGIETQYF. The CDR3 DNA reads TGTGCCAGCATCAAACAGGGAATTGAGACCCAGTACTTC.

The chain uses TRBV7-2 and TRBJ1-1; tentative D call: TRBD1 (5 bases). From germline, CDR1 is SGHTA and CDR2 FQGNSA. V lost 1 base and J 8 bases, leaving 11 bases between the germline ends. The CDR3 is 13 amino acids. CDR3 coding DNA: TGTGCCAGCAGCTTAGGACCCGCAGGGGAAGCTTTCTTT. Its protein product is CASSLGPAGEAFF.

CDR3: CASSVGMGQGMVGAFF. In DNA form, the CDR3 reads TGTGCCAGCAGCGTAGGTATGGGACAGGGGATGGTGGGAGCTTTCTTT. V and J are TRBV9 and TRBJ1-1, with TRBD1 matching 10 bases. Germline trimming cut 0 bases from V and 10 bases from J; bases unmatched to any gene: 12. Per the germline V gene, CDR1 is SGDLS and CDR2 is YYNGEE. This CDR3 is 16 amino acids long.

The chain employs TRBV5-6 and TRBJ2-3; possible D gene TRBD2, 5 bases. Germline values: CDR1 SGHDT, CDR2 YYEEEE. Trimming took 3 bases from V and 1 from J, leaving 18 bases between them. This CDR3 spans 17 amino acids. The CDR3 reads CASSSPLRGMGTDTQYF. The CDR3 DNA sequence: TGTGCCAGCAGCTCCCCCCTAAGAGGGATGGGCACAGATACGCAGTATTTT.

This rearrangement joins TRBV11-2 to TRBJ2-1; 15 bases are shared with TRBD2. This CDR3 comprises 18 residues. Germline CDR1 is SGHAT and CDR2 is FQNNGV. Losses at the gene ends were 5 bases for V and 4 bases for J; bases not matched to a gene: 9. The CDR3 is CASSLGLAGGLGYNEQFF. In nucleotides, the CDR3 is TGTGCCAGCAGCCTCGGACTAGCGGGGGGGCTCGGGTACAATGAGCAGTTCTTC.

This clone has a handful of counts. The V call is TRBV15, the J call TRBJ2-3; the D is unclear. With 0 bases removed from V and 6 bases from J, the gap between germline ends came to 7 bases. The CDR3 loop spans 13 amino acids. CDR1 and CDR2 (germline): LNHNV, YYDKDF (reference sequence). CDR3 residues: CATSREGFDTQYF. The CDR3 bases are TGTGCCACCAGCAGAGAGGGGTTCGATACGCAGTATTTT.

CDR3 residues: CASRRGTGNQPQHF. For the CDR3, the DNA is TGTGCCAGCAGAAGAGGGACAGGTAATCAGCCCCAGCATTTT. V is TRBV6-1 and J is TRBJ1-5, with 8 bases lining up with TRBD1. Germline assignment: CDR1 MNHNS and CDR2 SASEGT. J gave up 4 bases and V 6 bases, and 5 bases lay outside the gene matches. This CDR3 is 14 amino acids long.

This clone has a single count. This chain connects TRBV5-1 to TRBJ2-3; 7 bases match TRBD1. Losses at the gene ends were 4 bases for V and 2 bases for J; bases not matched to a gene: 7. This CDR3 comprises 15 residues. Per germline, CDR1 SGHRS and CDR2 YFSETQ. Here the CDR3 reads CASSPTGRHTDTQYF. The CDR3 nucleotides are TGCGCCAGCAGCCCGACAGGGCGTCACACAGATACGCAGTATTTT.